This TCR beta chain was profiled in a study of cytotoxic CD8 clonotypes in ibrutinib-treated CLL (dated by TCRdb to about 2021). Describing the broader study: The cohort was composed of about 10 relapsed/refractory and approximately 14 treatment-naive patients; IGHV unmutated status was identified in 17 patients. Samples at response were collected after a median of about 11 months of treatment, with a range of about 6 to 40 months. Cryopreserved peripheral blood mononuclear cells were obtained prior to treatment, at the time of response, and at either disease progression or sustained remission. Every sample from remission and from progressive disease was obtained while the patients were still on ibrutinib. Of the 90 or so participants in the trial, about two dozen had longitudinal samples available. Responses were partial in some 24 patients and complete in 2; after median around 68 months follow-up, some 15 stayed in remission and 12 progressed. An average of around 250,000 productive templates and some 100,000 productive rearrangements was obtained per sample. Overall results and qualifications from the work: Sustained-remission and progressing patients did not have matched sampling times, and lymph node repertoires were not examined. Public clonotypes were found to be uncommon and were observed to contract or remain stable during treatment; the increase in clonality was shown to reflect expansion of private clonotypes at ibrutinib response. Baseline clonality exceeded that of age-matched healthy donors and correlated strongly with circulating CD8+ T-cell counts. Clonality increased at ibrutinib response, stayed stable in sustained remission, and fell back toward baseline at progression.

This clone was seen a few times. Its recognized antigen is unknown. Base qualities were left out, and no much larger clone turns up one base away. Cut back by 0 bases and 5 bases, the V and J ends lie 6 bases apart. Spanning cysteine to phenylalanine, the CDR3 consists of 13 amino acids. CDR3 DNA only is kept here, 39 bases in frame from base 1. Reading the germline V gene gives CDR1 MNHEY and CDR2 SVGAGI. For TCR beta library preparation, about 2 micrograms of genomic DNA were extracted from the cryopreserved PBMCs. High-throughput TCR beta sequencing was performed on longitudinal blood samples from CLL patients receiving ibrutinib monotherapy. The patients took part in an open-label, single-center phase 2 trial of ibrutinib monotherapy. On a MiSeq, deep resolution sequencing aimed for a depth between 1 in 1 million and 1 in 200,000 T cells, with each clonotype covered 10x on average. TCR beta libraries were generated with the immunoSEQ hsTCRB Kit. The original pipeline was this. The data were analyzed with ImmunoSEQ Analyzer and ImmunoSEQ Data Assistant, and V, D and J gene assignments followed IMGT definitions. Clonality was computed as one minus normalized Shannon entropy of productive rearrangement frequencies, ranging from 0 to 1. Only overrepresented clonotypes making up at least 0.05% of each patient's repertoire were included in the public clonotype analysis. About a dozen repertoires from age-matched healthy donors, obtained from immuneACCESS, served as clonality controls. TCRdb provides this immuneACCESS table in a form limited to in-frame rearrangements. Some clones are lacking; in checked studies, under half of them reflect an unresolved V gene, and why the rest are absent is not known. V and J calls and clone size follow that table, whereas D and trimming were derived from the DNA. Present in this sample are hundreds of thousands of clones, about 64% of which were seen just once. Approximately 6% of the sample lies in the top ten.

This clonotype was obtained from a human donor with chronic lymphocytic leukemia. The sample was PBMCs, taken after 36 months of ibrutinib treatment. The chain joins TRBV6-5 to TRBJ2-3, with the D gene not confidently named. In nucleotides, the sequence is TGTGCCAGCAGTTACTCGGGAAGAGATACGCAGTATTTT. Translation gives CASSYSGRDTQYF.